What follows describes a single T cell receptor (beta chain). No antigen is known for it. No clone much larger than this one lies a single base away; base qualities are absent. The CDR3 holds 15 amino acids from the cysteine to the phenylalanine. The DNA shown is the 45-base CDR3, in frame from base 1. As encoded in the germline V gene, CDR1 is SGHRS while CDR2 is YFSETQ. Here V drops 4 bases and J drops 8 bases, and the junction holds 6 bases not matched to any gene. The data stem from a study of technical replicates of blood from a handful of donors (dated by TCRdb to the late 2010s). To prepare the library, the immunoSEQ multiplex PCR assay was applied. TCRdb's version of the immuneACCESS table is confined to in-frame rearrangements and falls short of the full clone set. An unresolved V gene accounts for under half of the shortfall where checked; the remainder is of unknown origin. The sample data list some 80,000 clones, and 90% to 98% of these were observed just once. Of the sample, 0.31% falls within the top ten clones.

This TCR was recovered from a human donor in good health. Recombination linked TRBV5-1 to TRBJ2-1, with TRBD2 matching 13 junction bases. Sequencing input: T cells isolated from PBMCs. DNA sequence: TGCGCCAGCAGCCCCGGACTAGCGGGAGCACATGAGCAGTTCTTC. Translated, it reads CASSPGLAGAHEQFF.